This T cell receptor (beta chain) was captured by sequencing in a study of OX40 agonist ivuxolimab in advanced cancers. Study outcomes and limitations: Relative to CD4+ cells, CD8+ T cells on average had more expanded clones. Clonal expansion by week 6 occurred in CD4+ and CD8+ blood T cells (at 0.1 to 3.0 mg/kg).

This clone was detected only a few times. The antigen remains unidentified. Per germline, CDR1 LNHDA and CDR2 SQIVND (reference sequence). V lost 7 bases to trimming and J lost 7 bases; unmatched junction nucleotides: 6. The CDR3 is 14 residues long. Sequencing was performed with immunoSEQ multiplex PCR; in TCRdb, only in-frame clones are kept and a portion is missing. The repertoire consists of more than 60,000 clones, with about 80% occurring once and the leading ten covering roughly 4.5%. V and J are TRBV19 and TRBJ2-2, with TRBD1 matching 10 bases. This specimen was CD4+ or CD8+ T cells sorted from blood, taken in a trial of the OX40 agonist ivuxolimab. The sequence was collected from an adult with an advanced solid tumor such as melanoma, head and neck, liver or kidney cancer. The CDR3 protein is CASTGTGVGGELFF. The CDR3 bases are TGTGCCAGTACAGGGACAGGGGTAGGCGGGGAGCTGTTTTTT.